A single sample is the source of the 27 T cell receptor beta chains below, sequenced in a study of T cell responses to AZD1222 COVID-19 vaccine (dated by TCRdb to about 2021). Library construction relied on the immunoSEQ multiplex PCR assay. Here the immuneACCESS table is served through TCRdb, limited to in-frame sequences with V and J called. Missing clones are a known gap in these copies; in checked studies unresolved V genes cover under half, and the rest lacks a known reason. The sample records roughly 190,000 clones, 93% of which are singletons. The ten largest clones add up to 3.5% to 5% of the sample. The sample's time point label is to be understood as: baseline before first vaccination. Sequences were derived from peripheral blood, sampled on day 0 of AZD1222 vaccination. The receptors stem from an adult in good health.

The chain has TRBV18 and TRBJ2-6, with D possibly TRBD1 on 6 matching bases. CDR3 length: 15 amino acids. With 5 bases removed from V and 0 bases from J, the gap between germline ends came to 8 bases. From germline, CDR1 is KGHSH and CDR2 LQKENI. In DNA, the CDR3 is TGTGCCAGCTCATACAGGGTCTCTGGGGCCAACGTCCTGACTTTC. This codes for CASSYRVSGANVLTF.

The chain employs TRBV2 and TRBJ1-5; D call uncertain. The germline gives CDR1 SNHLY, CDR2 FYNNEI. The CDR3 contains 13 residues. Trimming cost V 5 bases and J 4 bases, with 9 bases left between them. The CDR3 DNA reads TGTGCCAGCAGTAGCGAATCGAATCAGCCCCAGCATTTT. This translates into CASSSESNQPQHF.

CDR3 region: CASSLAENSPLHF. In DNA form, the CDR3 reads TGTGCCAGCAGTTTAGCCGAGAATTCACCCCTCCACTTT. The chain combines TRBV12-3 or TRBV12-4 with TRBJ1-6; D uncertain. The CDR3 is made up of 13 amino acids. V shed 0 bases and J shed 7 bases, with 4 bases lying between them.

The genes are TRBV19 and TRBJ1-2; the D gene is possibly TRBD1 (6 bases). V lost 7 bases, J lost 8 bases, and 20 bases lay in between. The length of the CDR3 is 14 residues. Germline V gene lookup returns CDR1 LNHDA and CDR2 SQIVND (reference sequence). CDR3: CASIPDSPLQGYTF. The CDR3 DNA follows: TGTGCCAGTATTCCGGACAGCCCTTTACAGGGCTACACCTTC.

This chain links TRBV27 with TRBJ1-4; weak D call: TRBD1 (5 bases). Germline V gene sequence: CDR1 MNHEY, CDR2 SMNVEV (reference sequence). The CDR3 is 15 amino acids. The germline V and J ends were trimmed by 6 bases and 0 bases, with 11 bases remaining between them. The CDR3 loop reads CASSTGASTNEKLFF. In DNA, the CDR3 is TGTGCCAGCAGCACTGGGGCTTCAACTAATGAAAAACTGTTTTTT.

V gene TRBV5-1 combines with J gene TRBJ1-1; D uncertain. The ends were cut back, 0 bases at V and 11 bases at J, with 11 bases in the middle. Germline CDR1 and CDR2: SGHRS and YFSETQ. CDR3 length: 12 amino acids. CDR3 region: CASSLGPGVAFF. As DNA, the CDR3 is TGCGCCAGCAGCTTGGGGCCCGGCGTGGCTTTCTTT. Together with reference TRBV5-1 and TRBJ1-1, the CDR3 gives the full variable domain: KAGVTQTPRYLIKTRGQQVTLSCSPISGHRSVSWYQQTPGQGLQFLFEYFSETQRNKGNFPGRFSGRQFSNSRSEMNVSTLELGDSALYLCASSLGPGVAFFGQGTRLTVV.

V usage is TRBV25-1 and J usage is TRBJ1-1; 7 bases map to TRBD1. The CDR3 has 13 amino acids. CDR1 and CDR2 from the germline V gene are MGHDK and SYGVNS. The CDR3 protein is CATRGRENTEAFF. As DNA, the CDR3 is TGTGCTACTAGGGGGCGAGAGAACACTGAAGCTTTCTTT.

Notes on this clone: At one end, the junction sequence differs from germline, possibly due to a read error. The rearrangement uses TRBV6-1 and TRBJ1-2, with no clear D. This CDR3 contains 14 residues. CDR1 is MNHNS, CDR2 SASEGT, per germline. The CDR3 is CASSEARENYGHTF. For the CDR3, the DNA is TGTGCCAGCAGTGAAGCGCGTGAGAACTATGGCCACACCTTC.

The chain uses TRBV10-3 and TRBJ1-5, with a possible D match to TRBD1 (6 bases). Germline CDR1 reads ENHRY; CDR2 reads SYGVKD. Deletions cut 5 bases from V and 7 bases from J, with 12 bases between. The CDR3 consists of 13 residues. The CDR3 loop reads CAISYREGQPQHF. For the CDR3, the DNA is TGTGCCATCAGTTACAGGGAGGGACAGCCCCAGCATTTT.

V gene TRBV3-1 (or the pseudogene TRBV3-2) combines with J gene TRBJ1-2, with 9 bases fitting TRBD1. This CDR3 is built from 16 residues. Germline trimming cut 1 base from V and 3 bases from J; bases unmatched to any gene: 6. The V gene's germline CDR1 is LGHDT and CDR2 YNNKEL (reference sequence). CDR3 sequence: CASSQGLGQGYYGYTF. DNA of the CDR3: TGTGCCAGCAGCCAAGGACTGGGACAGGGATACTATGGCTACACCTTC.

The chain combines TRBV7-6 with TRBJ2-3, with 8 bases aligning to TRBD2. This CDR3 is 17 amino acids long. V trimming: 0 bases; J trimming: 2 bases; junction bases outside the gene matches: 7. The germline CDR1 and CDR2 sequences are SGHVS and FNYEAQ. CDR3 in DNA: TGTGCCAGCAGCTTAGCGAAAGGCGGGGGGACCACAGATACGCAGTATTTT. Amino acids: CASSLAKGGGTTDTQYF.

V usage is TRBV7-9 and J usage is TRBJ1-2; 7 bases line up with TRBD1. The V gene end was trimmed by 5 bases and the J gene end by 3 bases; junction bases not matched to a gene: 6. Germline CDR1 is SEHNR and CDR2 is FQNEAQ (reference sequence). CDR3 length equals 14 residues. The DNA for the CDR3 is TGTGCCAGCAGCCCATACAGGGGACACTATGGCTACACCTTC. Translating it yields CASSPYRGHYGYTF. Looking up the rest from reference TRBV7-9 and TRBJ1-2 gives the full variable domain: DTGVSQNPRHKITKRGQNVTFRCDPISEHNRLYWYRQTLGQGPEFLTYFQNEAQLEKSRLLSDRFSAERPKGSFSTLEIQRTEQGDSAMYLCASSPYRGHYGYTFGSGTRLTVV.

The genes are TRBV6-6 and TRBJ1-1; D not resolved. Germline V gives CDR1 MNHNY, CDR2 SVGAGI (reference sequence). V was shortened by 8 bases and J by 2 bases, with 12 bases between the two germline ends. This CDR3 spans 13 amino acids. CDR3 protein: CASESRSNTEAFF. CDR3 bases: TGTGCCAGCGAGTCTAGGAGCAACACTGAAGCTTTCTTT.

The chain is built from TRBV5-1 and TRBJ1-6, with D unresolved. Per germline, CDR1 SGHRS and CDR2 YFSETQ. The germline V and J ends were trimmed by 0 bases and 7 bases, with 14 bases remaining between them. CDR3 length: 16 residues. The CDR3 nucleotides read TGCGCCAGCAGCTTGGTAGCGAACTCCGAAAATTCACCCCTCCACTTT. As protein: CASSLVANSENSPLHF.

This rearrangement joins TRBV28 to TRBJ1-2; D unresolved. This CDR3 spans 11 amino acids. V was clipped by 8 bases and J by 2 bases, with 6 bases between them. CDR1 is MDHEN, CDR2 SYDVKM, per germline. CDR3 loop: CASRQNYGYTF. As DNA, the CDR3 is TGTGCCAGCCGACAAAACTATGGCTACACCTTC.

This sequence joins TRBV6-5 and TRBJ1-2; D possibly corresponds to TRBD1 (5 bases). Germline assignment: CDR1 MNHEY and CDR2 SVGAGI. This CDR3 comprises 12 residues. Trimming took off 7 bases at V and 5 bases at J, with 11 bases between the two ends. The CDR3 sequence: CASTREGYGYTF. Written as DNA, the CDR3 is TGTGCCAGCACGCGGGAGGGGTATGGCTACACCTTC.

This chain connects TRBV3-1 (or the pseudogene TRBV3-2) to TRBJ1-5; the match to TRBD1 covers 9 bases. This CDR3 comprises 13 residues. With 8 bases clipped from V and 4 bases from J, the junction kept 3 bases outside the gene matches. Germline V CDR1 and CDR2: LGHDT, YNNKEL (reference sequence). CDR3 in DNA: TGTGCCAGCGGACAGGGGTATAATCAGCCCCAGCATTTT. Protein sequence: CASGQGYNQPQHF.

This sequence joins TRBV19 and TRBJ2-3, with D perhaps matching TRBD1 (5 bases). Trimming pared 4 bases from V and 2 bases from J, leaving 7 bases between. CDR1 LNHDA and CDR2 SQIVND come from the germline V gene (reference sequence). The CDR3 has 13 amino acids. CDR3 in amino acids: CASSNGATDTQYF. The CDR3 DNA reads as TGTGCCAGTAGTAATGGGGCCACAGATACGCAGTATTTT.

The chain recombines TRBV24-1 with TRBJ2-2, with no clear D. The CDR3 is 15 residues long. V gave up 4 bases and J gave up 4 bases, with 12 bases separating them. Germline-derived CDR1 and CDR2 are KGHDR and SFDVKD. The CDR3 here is CATSDPRGLTGELFF. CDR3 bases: TGTGCCACCAGTGACCCAAGAGGCCTCACCGGGGAGCTGTTTTTT.

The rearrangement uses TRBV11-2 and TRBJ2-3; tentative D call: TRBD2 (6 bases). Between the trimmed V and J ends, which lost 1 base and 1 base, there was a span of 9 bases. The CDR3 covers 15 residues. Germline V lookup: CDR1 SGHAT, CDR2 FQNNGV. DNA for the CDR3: TGTGCCAGCAGCTTAGTTGGAGGGGGCACAGATACGCAGTATTTT. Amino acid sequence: CASSLVGGGTDTQYF. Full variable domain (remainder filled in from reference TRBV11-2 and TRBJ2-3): EAGVAQSPRYKIIEKRQSVAFWCNPISGHATLYWYQQILGQGPKLLIQFQNNGVVDDSQLPKDRFSAERLKGVDSTLKIQPAKLEDSAVYLCASSLVGGGTDTQYFGPGTRLTVL.

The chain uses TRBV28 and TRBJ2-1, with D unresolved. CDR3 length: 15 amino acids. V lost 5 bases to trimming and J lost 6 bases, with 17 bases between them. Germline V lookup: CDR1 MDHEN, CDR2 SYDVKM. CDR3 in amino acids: CASSLPPRAANEQFF. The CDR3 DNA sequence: TGTGCCAGCAGTCTACCCCCCCGGGCCGCCAATGAGCAGTTCTTC.

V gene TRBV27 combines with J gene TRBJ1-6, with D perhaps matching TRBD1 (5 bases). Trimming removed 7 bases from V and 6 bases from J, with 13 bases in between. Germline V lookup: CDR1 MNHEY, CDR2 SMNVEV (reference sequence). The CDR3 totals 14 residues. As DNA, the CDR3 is TGTGCCAGCACTCCTGGGGCGGGTAATTCACCCCTCCACTTT. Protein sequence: CASTPGAGNSPLHF.

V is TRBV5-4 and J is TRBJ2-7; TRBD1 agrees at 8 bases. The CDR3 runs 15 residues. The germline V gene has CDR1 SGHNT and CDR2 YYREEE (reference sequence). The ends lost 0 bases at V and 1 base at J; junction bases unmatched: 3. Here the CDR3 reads CASSLGQGKSYEQYF. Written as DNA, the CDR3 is TGTGCCAGCAGCTTGGGACAGGGGAAATCCTACGAGCAGTACTTC. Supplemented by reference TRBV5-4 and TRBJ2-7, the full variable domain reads ETGVTQSPTHLIKTRGQQVTLRCSSQSGHNTVSWYQQALGQGPQFIFQYYREEENGRGNFPPRFSGLQFPNYSSELNVNALELDDSALYLCASSLGQGKSYEQYFGPGTRLTVT.

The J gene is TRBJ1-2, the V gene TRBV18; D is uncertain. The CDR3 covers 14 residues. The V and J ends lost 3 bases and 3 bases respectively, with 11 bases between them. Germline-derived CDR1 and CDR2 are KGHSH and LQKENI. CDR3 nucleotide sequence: TGTGCCAGCTCACCCTACGATCCGGACTATGGCTACACCTTC. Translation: CASSPYDPDYGYTF.

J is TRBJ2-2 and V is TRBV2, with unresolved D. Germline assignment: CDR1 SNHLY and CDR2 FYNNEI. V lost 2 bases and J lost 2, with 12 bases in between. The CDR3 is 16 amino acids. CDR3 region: CASSEIRLSNTGELFF. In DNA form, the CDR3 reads TGTGCCAGCAGTGAAATTCGTCTATCCAACACCGGGGAGCTGTTTTTT.

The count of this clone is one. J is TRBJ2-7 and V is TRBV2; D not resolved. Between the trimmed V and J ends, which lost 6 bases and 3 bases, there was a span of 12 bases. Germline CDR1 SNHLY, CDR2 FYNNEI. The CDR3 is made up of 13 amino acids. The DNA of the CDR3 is TGTGCCAGCAGCGCCACCAGAAACTACGAGCAGTACTTC. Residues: CASSATRNYEQYF.

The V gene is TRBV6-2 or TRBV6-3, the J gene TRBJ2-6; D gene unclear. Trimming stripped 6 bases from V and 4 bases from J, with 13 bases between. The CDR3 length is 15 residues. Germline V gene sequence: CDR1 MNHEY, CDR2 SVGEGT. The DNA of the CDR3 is TGTGCCAGCAGCCACCTACGAGGCGGGGCCAACGTCCTGACTTTC. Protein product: CASSHLRGGANVLTF.